Listed below are T cell receptor beta chains from one sample, sequenced in a study of blood T cell repertoires in COVID-19. Here immunoSEQ multiplex PCR was the method, and the copy in TCRdb shows in-frame clones only, minus some. The data show 130,000 or so clones, around 80% seen once. The sample taken for sequencing was peripheral blood. The source of these receptors is a man of 80 years or more with active or convalescent COVID-19. Both conserved end residues are part of each CDR3. A D gene is named only where the DNA matches it firmly. Size is omitted from some rows. Given values are once, few, many or a class for expanded clones.

TGCGCCAGCAGCCAAGGGCGGGGGGGCTCCTACAATGAGCAGTTCTTC	CASSQGRGGSYNEQFF	NA	TRBJ2-1	16	TRBV4-1	TRBD2
TGCGCCAGCACCACAGGGCTTGCTAATGAAAAACTGTTTTTT	CASTTGLANEKLFF	NA	TRBJ1-4	14	TRBV5-1	NA
TGTGCCAGCAGCGAGGGGACAGTTGGCGAGCAGTACTTC	CASSEGTVGEQYF	NA	TRBJ2-7	13	TRBV9	TRBD1
TGTGCCAGTAGTACGACCTGGACAGGGGGAACCTATGGCTACACCTTC	CASSTTWTGGTYGYTF	NA	TRBJ1-2	16	TRBV19	TRBD1
TGTGCCAGCAGCTATAGGGACTCCAGCTCCTACGAGCAGTACTTC	CASSYRDSSSYEQYF	few	TRBJ2-7	15	TRBV7-8	NA
TGCGCCAGCAGCTCGGGACAGCCTCCCTACGAGCAGTACTTC	CASSSGQPPYEQYF	NA	TRBJ2-7	14	TRBV5-1	TRBD1
TGCGCCAGCAGAGACCAGGGGGCGACTGAAAAACTGTTTTTT	CASRDQGATEKLFF	NA	TRBJ1-4	14	TRBV4-1	TRBD1
TGTGCCAGCAGTTGGACTAGCGGGGGGGCCACAGATACGCAGTATTTT	CASSWTSGGATDTQYF	once	TRBJ2-3	16	TRBV6-5	TRBD2
TGTGCCAGCAGTTACACGGGACCCCAGCATTTT	CASSYTGPQHF	NA	TRBJ1-5	11	TRBV6-2/TRBV6-3	NA
TGTGCCAGCAGTCCCTGGGGGGGCTCTGACAATGAGCAGTTCTTC	CASSPWGGSDNEQFF	NA	TRBJ2-1	15	TRBV7-9	NA
TGTGCCAGTAGCCTACAGGGGACGGATGGCTACACCTTC	CASSLQGTDGYTF	NA	TRBJ1-2	13	TRBV19	TRBD1
TGTGCCAGCTCCCATGAAGAGACCCAGTACTTC	CASSHEETQYF	NA	TRBJ2-5	11	TRBV18	NA
TGTGCCAGCCAAAGGAGGGGGCCTGGTAATGAAAAACTGTTTTTT	CASQRRGPGNEKLFF	NA	TRBJ1-4	15	TRBV6-5	TRBD1
TGTGCCAGCTCGCCCGGGACAGGGTTTGATGGCTACACCTTC	CASSPGTGFDGYTF	NA	TRBJ1-2	14	TRBV18	TRBD1
TGTGCCAGCGCACAGGGACCGGCGTTGGAGACCCAGTACTTC	CASAQGPALETQYF	NA	TRBJ2-5	14	TRBV7-6	NA
TGTGCCAGCAGCGATAGCGGGGGGGCTTACACCGGGGAGCTGTTTTTT	CASSDSGGAYTGELFF	NA	TRBJ2-2	16	TRBV11-3	TRBD2
TGTGCCACCCAAGGGGCCGAGTATGGCTACACCTTC	CATQGAEYGYTF	NA	TRBJ1-2	12	TRBV12-3/TRBV12-4	NA
TGTGCCAGCAGTCCGACGGGAGGCGGCTACACCTTC	CASSPTGGGYTF	NA	TRBJ1-2	12	TRBV27	NA
TGTGCCACCAGTGACTCAGTAAGCTCTGGAAACACCATATATTTT	CATSDSVSSGNTIYF	NA	TRBJ1-3	15	TRBV24-1	NA
TGTGCCAGTAGTGAGACTAGCGGGGGCACAGATACGCAGTATTTT	CASSETSGGTDTQYF	NA	TRBJ2-3	15	TRBV19	TRBD2
TGTGCCAGCAGCGTAGGGGGGGAGATGGTTAATGAAAAACTGTTTTTT	CASSVGGEMVNEKLFF	NA	TRBJ1-4	16	TRBV9	NA
TGTGCCAGTAGTGCTCCGGGACAGATTAATTCACCCCTCCACTTT	CASSAPGQINSPLHF	NA	TRBJ1-6	15	TRBV19	TRBD1
TGTGCCAGCAGCCCAGGGGACAGGGTGAATGAAAAACTGTTTTTT	CASSPGDRVNEKLFF	NA	TRBJ1-4	15	TRBV3-1/TRBV3-2	TRBD1
TGTGCCACCAGTGATTCCACTATGACAGAAAGCAATCAGCCCCAGCATTTT	CATSDSTMTESNQPQHF	NA	TRBJ1-5	17	TRBV24-1	NA
TGTGCCAGCAGCTTGGCTCAGGTGACCTATGGCTACACCTTC	CASSLAQVTYGYTF	NA	TRBJ1-2	14	TRBV5-6	NA
TGTGCCAGCAGCTTATTAGGACTAGCGGCCACCGGGGAGCTGTTTTTT	CASSLLGLAATGELFF	NA	TRBJ2-2	16	TRBV11-2	TRBD2
TGTGCCAGCAGCCCTATACAGGACAGCTACGAGCAGTACTTC	CASSPIQDSYEQYF	NA	TRBJ2-7	14	TRBV7-9	NA
TGTGCCAGCAGTGGGGGGGGTGGCGAAAAACTGTTTTTT	CASSGGGGEKLFF	NA	TRBJ1-4	13	TRBV28	NA
TGTGCCAGTAGTTGGGGGCTAGCGGGGGTCTGGACCTACAATGAGCAGTTCTTC	CASSWGLAGVWTYNEQFF	NA	TRBJ2-1	18	TRBV19	TRBD2
TGTGCCAGCTCACTGCCAGACAGGGGGAACACTGAAGCTTTCTTT	CASSLPDRGNTEAFF	NA	TRBJ1-1	15	TRBV18	TRBD1
TGTGCCAGCAGTTTAGTTGGGGACAGGGGATACGAGCAGTACTTC	CASSLVGDRGYEQYF	few	TRBJ2-7	15	TRBV28	TRBD1
TGTGCCAGCAGCCCTTCTCCGGGACAGGGTGGCTACACCTTC	CASSPSPGQGGYTF	NA	TRBJ1-2	14	TRBV7-2	TRBD1
TGTGCCAGCAGTGAGAGGGGGTCCGGGACAGGGACCTACGAGCAGTACTTC	CASSERGSGTGTYEQYF	NA	TRBJ2-7	17	TRBV6-1	TRBD1
TGTGCCAGCAGTCCCAGACAGAGCTATGGCTACACCTTC	CASSPRQSYGYTF	NA	TRBJ1-2	13	TRBV12-3/TRBV12-4	NA
TGTGCCAGCAGCCAAGGCGGGCCCTTCCGGCCTTCCCCAGATACGCAGTATTTT	CASSQGGPFRPSPDTQYF	NA	TRBJ2-3	18	TRBV3-1/TRBV3-2	NA
TGTGCCAGCAGCCGGGTAGGGAACACTGAAGCTTTCTTT	CASSRVGNTEAFF	NA	TRBJ1-1	13	TRBV5-5	NA
TGTGCCAGCAGTCTCGTTGCGGGGACAGATTACAATGAGCAGTTCTTC	CASSLVAGTDYNEQFF	NA	TRBJ2-1	16	TRBV7-3	NA
TGTGCCAGCAGCCAGGCTGACACGGGGAAGACCTTC	CASSQADTGKTF	NA	TRBJ1-2	12	TRBV3-1/TRBV3-2	NA
TGTGCCAGCTCACCGGACAGGGGCTATGGCTACACCTTC	CASSPDRGYGYTF	NA	TRBJ1-2	13	TRBV18	TRBD1
TGTGCCAGCTCACCACAGGATACAGGGGGCTCTGAAGCTTTCTTT	CASSPQDTGGSEAFF	NA	TRBJ1-1	15	TRBV18	TRBD1
TGTGCCAGCAGTTTCAGGGACACCGGGGAGCTGTTTTTT	CASSFRDTGELFF	NA	TRBJ2-2	13	TRBV12-3/TRBV12-4	NA
TGTGCCAGCAGCCCCAGCGGGGGGGTTGATACGCAGTATTTT	CASSPSGGVDTQYF	NA	TRBJ2-3	14	TRBV7-2	TRBD2
TGTGCCATCAGTGACTGGGAGGACGAGCAGTACTTC	CAISDWEDEQYF	NA	TRBJ2-7	12	TRBV10-3	NA
TGTGCCAGCTCACCTCCTCAGCGGTACAATGAGCAGTTCTTC	CASSPPQRYNEQFF	once	TRBJ2-1	14	TRBV18	NA
TGTGCCAGCAACCCGAATAGCGGCTATGAGCAGTTCTTC	CASNPNSGYEQFF	NA	TRBJ2-1	13	TRBV5-5	NA
TGTGCCAGTAGTATAGAGGCCCAGACAGGGGGGGCCTACGAGCAGTACTTC	CASSIEAQTGGAYEQYF	once	TRBJ2-7	17	TRBV19	TRBD1
TGCGCCAGCAGCGGAAACAGGGGCCACTTCTACGAGCAGTACTTC	CASSGNRGHFYEQYF	once	TRBJ2-7	15	TRBV5-1	TRBD1
TGTGCCCTAGGGACAGCATACCAAGAGACCCAGTACTTC	CALGTAYQETQYF	NA	TRBJ2-5	13	TRBV28	TRBD1
TGTGCCAGCAGTGCTCTAGCGGGGGGCCCCTTGTACTTC	CASSALAGGPLYF	NA	TRBJ2-7	13	TRBV2	TRBD2
TGTGCCAGCAGCAGAGGGGGCGGAAACTATAATTCACCCCTCCACTTT	CASSRGGGNYNSPLHF	NA	TRBJ1-6	16	TRBV11-2	TRBD1
TGTGCCAGCAGTCCGTGGACAGGGGATCAGCCCCAGCATTTT	CASSPWTGDQPQHF	few	TRBJ1-5	14	TRBV7-2	TRBD1
TGTGCCAGCAGCGCGGCGACGTCCCCTTTCTCTGGAAACACCATATATTTT	CASSAATSPFSGNTIYF	NA	TRBJ1-3	17	TRBV11-2	NA
TGTGCCAGCAGCTTAGGGCAGGGGGTCGCTAATGAAAAACTGTTTTTT	CASSLGQGVANEKLFF	NA	TRBJ1-4	16	TRBV7-9	TRBD1
TGTGCCAGCAGCTTAAACAGGCTTGGGGAGCAGTTCTTC	CASSLNRLGEQFF	NA	TRBJ2-1	13	TRBV7-3	NA
TGTGCCAGCAGCCTCCGGGATTATAATTCACCCCTCCACTTT	CASSLRDYNSPLHF	once	TRBJ1-6	14	TRBV7-2	NA
TGCGCCAGCAGACTTACGGACAGGGCGAGGGAGACCCAGTACTTC	CASRLTDRARETQYF	NA	TRBJ2-5	15	TRBV5-1	TRBD1
TGCGCCAGCAGCTCCTCGACTGGACCCGGAGGAGATACGCAGTATTTT	CASSSSTGPGGDTQYF	NA	TRBJ2-3	16	TRBV5-1	NA
TGTGCAAGTCGCTTAGCCCCGGGACACGGCACAGATACGCAGTATTTT	CASRLAPGHGTDTQYF	NA	TRBJ2-3	16	TRBV12-2	NA
TGTGCCAGCAGCCCTACAGGGGGAACTAATGAAAAACTGTTTTTT	CASSPTGGTNEKLFF	NA	TRBJ1-4	15	TRBV7-3	TRBD1
TGTGCCAGTAGTACGATTGACAGGGCTCGTGATAGCAATCAGCCCCAGCATTTT	CASSTIDRARDSNQPQHF	NA	TRBJ1-5	18	TRBV19	TRBD1